This is a list of T cell receptor beta chains from one sample in a study of blood T cell repertoires in COVID-19. Assay: immunoSEQ multiplex PCR; the TCRdb copy retains only in-frame clones and omits some. This sample has about 160,000 clones, with roughly 77% found just once. Sequencing used peripheral blood. All receptors derive from a human donor in a cohort sampled during active COVID-19. The CDR3 runs from the conserved cysteine through the conserved F or W. A D gene is named only where the DNA matches it firmly. Rows may omit the clone size; those that give it use once, few, many or a size class.

clone size	V gene	D gene	J gene	CDR3 DNA	CDR3 protein
.	TRBV6-5	.	TRBJ1-3	TGTGCCAGCAGTTTTACAGACTCTGGAAACACCATATATTTT	CASSFTDSGNTIYF
.	TRBV12-3/TRBV12-4	.	TRBJ2-1	TGTGCCAGCAGCGGGAACAATGAGCAGTTCTTC	CASSGNNEQFF
.	TRBV10-3	TRBD2	TRBJ2-7	TGTGCCATCATGGGGCCTAGCGGGAGTGAGGGGCAGTACTTC	CAIMGPSGSEGQYF
.	TRBV5-1	.	TRBJ2-2	TGCGCCAGCAGTTTACAGGGTGGCACCGGGGAGCTGTTTTTT	CASSLQGGTGELFF
.	TRBV7-8	TRBD1	TRBJ1-4	TGTGCCAGCAGCAGCTCCCGGACAGGGGTGAGAGAAAAACTGTTTTTT	CASSSSRTGVREKLFF
.	TRBV6-5	TRBD1	TRBJ1-2	TGTGCCAGCGGGGACAGCAACTATGGCTACACCTTC	CASGDSNYGYTF
.	TRBV2	.	TRBJ1-1	TGTGCCAGCGGGGGGGAGGTGGGGTGGACCACTGAAGCTTTCTTT	CASGGEVGWTTEAFF
.	TRBV7-9	.	TRBJ1-3	TGTGCCAGCAGCTCCAGGGGCTCTGGAAACACCATATATTTT	CASSSRGSGNTIYF
.	TRBV19	.	TRBJ2-3	TGTGCCAGTACCGCTGCGTACACAGATACGCAGTATTTT	CASTAAYTDTQYF
.	TRBV18	.	TRBJ2-5	TGTGCCAGCTCACTCATAAGGGGGGGAGAGACCCAGTACTTC	CASSLIRGGETQYF
.	TRBV7-2	.	TRBJ2-3	TGTGCCAGCAGCCCCGCCAGGGCGGTCCGAGCGCAGTATTTT	CASSPARAVRAQYF
.	TRBV27	TRBD1	TRBJ2-3	TGTGCCAGCAGTCCGGGACAGCGAGTCCCTAGCACAGATACGCAGTATTTT	CASSPGQRVPSTDTQYF
few	TRBV5-1	TRBD1	TRBJ2-6	TGCGCCAGCAGCTTGGATTTGGTGCGTCAGGGGGCGGGTGGGGCCAACGTCCTGACTTTC	CASSLDLVRQGAGGANVLTF
.	TRBV7-9	TRBD1	TRBJ1-1	TGTGCCAGCAGCTTAGGGACAGGGGGAACTCTGAACACTGAAGCTTTCTTT	CASSLGTGGTLNTEAFF
few	TRBV3-1/TRBV3-2	.	TRBJ1-2	TGTGCCTGGTTGGGAGGGTATGGCTACACCTTC	CAWLGGYGYTF
.	TRBV4-1	.	TRBJ2-7	TGCGCCAGCAGCTACGAGGTTCTCTACGAGCAGTACTTC	CASSYEVLYEQYF
.	TRBV5-6	TRBD1	TRBJ2-7	TGTGCCAGCAAGCCGGGACAGGGGCCTCGGGAGCAGTACTTC	CASKPGQGPREQYF
.	TRBV7-3	.	TRBJ2-5	TGTGCCAGCAGCCCCCCCGGGGAAGAGACCCAGTACTTC	CASSPPGEETQYF
.	TRBV6-5	.	TRBJ1-3	TGTGCCAGCATGACTTATTCTGGAAACACCATATATTTT	CASMTYSGNTIYF
.	TRBV9	TRBD1	TRBJ2-7	TGTGCCAGCAGCGCGAACCCCGGGACAGGGGTCGAGCAGTACTTC	CASSANPGTGVEQYF
.	TRBV5-1	TRBD1	TRBJ1-1	TGCGCCAGCAGCCGACAGGGAGCCATGAACACTGAAGCTTTCTTT	CASSRQGAMNTEAFF
.	TRBV7-3	TRBD2	TRBJ2-3	TGTGCCAGCAGCCCCTCAGGACTAGCGGGACTGGCAGATACGCAGTATTTT	CASSPSGLAGLADTQYF
.	TRBV10-3	TRBD1	TRBJ2-3	TGTGCCATCTCGGGGACAGGGGACACAGATACGCAGTATTTT	CAISGTGDTDTQYF
.	TRBV28	TRBD1	TRBJ1-2	TGTGCCAGCAGTTCGGGACAGGGGAACTATGGCTACACCTTC	CASSSGQGNYGYTF